This TCR beta chain was sequenced during a study of tumor-infiltrating lymphocytes in primary liver carcinoma (dated by TCRdb to 2016 to 2017). Describing the broader study: Of the five patients (three men and two women, aged 30 to 69 years), four had hepatocellular carcinoma and one had combined HCC and intrahepatic cholangiocarcinoma. Across five regions of each liver tumor, along with adjacent normal tissue and blood, the study brought together TCRbeta repertoire sequencing, expression microarrays and whole-exome sequencing. Repertoires from technical replicates were highly reproducible, with mean shared-clone rates approximately 0.9 and correlation coefficients above 0.98. Roughly 3.5 to 8 million productive TCRbeta reads were obtained per sample, and no significant difference in read depth was found between tissue types. The approximately 25 tumor region samples were profiled with Agilent mRNA microarrays so that TCRbeta repertoire diversity could be related to the local molecular phenotype. A total of 35 or so specimens from 5 patients went through TCRbeta repertoire sequencing, namely 25 tumor regions, 5 adjacent noncancerous liver tissues and 5 peripheral blood samples. Tumors of the five patients were stage T1-T3 N0M0 with maximum diameters of about 4.2 to 11 cm.

Concerning this clonotype itself: Its antigen is not yet known. The conserved final phenylalanine or tryptophan is absent from the CDR3, which likely points to a read error. It is unclear where the CDR3 begins or ends on the DNA, so no DNA is shown, and the CDR3 is as TCRdb lists it.

A constant-region primer and ProtoScript II reverse transcriptase were used to reverse-transcribe TCRbeta-specific cDNA from approximately 500 ng total RNA. Three nested multiplex PCR rounds, following a slightly modified ARM-PCR procedure, were used to build the TCRbeta libraries. Multiplex TRBV1-TRBV30 forward primers and a Cbeta reverse primer were used in the first two PCR rounds, each of which was run for 10 to 11 cycles. Sample barcodes and Illumina adapters were attached in a final 25-cycle PCR using Deep VentR polymerase. Amplicons of 200-500 bp were gel-purified with a QIAquick gel extraction kit before sequencing. An Illumina HiSeq 2500 was used to sequence the TCRbeta amplicons, generating 250-bp paired-end reads. Under the source paper's analysis protocol: Reads were quality-trimmed with Trimmomatic v0.33, and paired reads were merged with FLASH v1.2.11 to recover full CDR3 sequences. V, D and J germline segments were assigned to the rearranged TCRbeta sequences by MiGEC v1.2.1b. Clonotype statistics, along with Shannon-Wiener diversity indices, were calculated using VDJtools v1.0.0. To reduce sampling bias, subsequent analyses other than the diversity analysis used only the 250 most abundant clonotypes in each sample. TCRdb's own reprocessing of the public reads used fastp at Q25 and MiXCR and kept productive beta chains. Rows are unified per CDR3 protein, each entry keeping the most common DNA and genes. The V and J calls here are based on TCRdb, not the publication. The sample data list 90,000 to 100,000 distinct CDR3 sequences, and around three quarters of these were observed just once. 9.5% to 10% of the sample belongs to the ten largest clones.

Study-level results and caveats: Only about 7-24% of top clones were found in all five regions of a tumor, suggesting spatial heterogeneity of tumor-infiltrating T cells. Because the samples were bulk and unsorted, CD4+ and CD8+ T cell repertoires could not be compared. Pairs of tumor regions showed greater repertoire overlap (mean around 35%) than tumor-adjacent pairs (about 17%) or tumor-blood pairs (roughly 14%), which is consistent with antigen-driven expansion. The study included only a handful of patients, and the authors note findings should be validated in a larger study. A significantly larger repertoire fraction was made up by the top 250 clones in tumors than in blood (p = 0.039). Because sequencing covered only the TCR beta chain and unpaired alpha chains were not captured, true repertoire diversity is likely underestimated.

The CDR3 spans 13 amino acids, including both terminal residues. CDR1 and CDR2, per the germline V gene (reference sequence), are SGHAT and FQDESV. Without any cell sorting, total RNA and DNA were co-extracted from roughly 20-30 mg of bulk tissue using the AllPrep DNA/RNA mini kit. Between November 2015 and March 2016, roughly 5 patients in China with histopathologically diagnosed primary liver carcinoma had their tumors surgically resected. At the time of sampling, the patients were treatment-naive and had chronic HBV infection. Each tumor was sampled at five spatially separated regions: the tumor centre plus the superior, inferior, left-lateral and right-lateral poles. Histological examination found more than 75% viable tumor cells in every tumor sample. Fresh tumor and adjacent tissue pieces were bisected; one half was stored in RNAlater at -80°C, the other sent for histology.

Rearrangement joined TRBV11-1 to TRBJ1-6. Sequencing used liver tumor tissue from sampling region 5. Read against the paper, the sample's cell subset or site label means: tumor region T5, tumor centre. The sequence was obtained from a woman aged 60-70 years with primary liver carcinoma and hepatitis B virus infection. The CDR3 region: CASSRLGNSPLQS.